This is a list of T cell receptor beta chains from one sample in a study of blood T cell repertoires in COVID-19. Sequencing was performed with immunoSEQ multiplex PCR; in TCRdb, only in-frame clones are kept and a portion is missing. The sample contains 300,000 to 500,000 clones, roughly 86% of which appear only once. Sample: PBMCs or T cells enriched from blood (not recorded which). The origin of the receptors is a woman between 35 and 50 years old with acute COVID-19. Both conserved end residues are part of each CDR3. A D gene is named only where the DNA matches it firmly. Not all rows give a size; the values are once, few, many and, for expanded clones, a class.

TGCGCCAGCAGGGGTCGACAGGGAGAGGAAAAACTGTTTTTT	CASRGRQGEEKLFF	14	TRBV10-2	TRBJ1-4	.	TRBD1
TGTGCCAGCAGCTTCACCCGGGACAGGAATTCACCCCTCCACTTT	CASSFTRDRNSPLHF	15	TRBV5-6	TRBJ1-6	.	TRBD1
TGCGCCAGCAGTGAGTCGACCAGGGGAAACACTGAAGCTTTCTTT	CASSESTRGNTEAFF	15	TRBV10-2	TRBJ1-1	.	.
TGTGCCATCAGTGAGACCCAGAGCGGGGGATCAGATACGCAGTATTTT	CAISETQSGGSDTQYF	16	TRBV10-3	TRBJ2-3	.	TRBD2
TGCAGTGCTAGTGATGATCTGGGGACACTGACAGATACGCAGTATTTT	CSASDDLGTLTDTQYF	16	TRBV20-1	TRBJ2-3	.	.
TGTGCCAGCAGTGAAGTGGGGAGGAATCAGCCCCAGCATTTT	CASSEVGRNQPQHF	14	TRBV6-1	TRBJ1-5	.	.
TGTGCCAGCAGCCGCGCGGGACGGCAAATTTCCGAGCAGTACTTC	CASSRAGRQISEQYF	15	TRBV5-4	TRBJ2-7	.	.
TGCGCCAGCAGCCTACAGGGTGCCTATGGCTACACCTTC	CASSLQGAYGYTF	13	TRBV5-1	TRBJ1-2	.	.
TGCGCCAGCAGCGTAAGGGACACCTACTCGGGCTACACCTTC	CASSVRDTYSGYTF	14	TRBV5-1	TRBJ1-2	few	.
TGTGCCACCAGTCCCACCCCGACTGGGACACCCTCTGGAAACACCATATATTTT	CATSPTPTGTPSGNTIYF	18	TRBV3-1/TRBV3-2	TRBJ1-3	.	.
TGTGCCAGCAGCCAAGATCGATTATCGGGCAGGGAATATGGCTACACCTTC	CASSQDRLSGREYGYTF	17	TRBV4-2	TRBJ1-2	.	.
TGTGCCAGCAGTCCAAAGGGGACAGGGGGCGAGCAGTACTTC	CASSPKGTGGEQYF	14	TRBV6-5	TRBJ2-7	.	TRBD1
TGTGCCAGCAGTGAAGTCGTCAGGGTATACAATGAGCAGTTCTTC	CASSEVVRVYNEQFF	15	TRBV6-1	TRBJ2-1	.	.
TGTGCCAGTAGTATAGATCATAACAGGGTTGACTATGGCTACACCTTC	CASSIDHNRVDYGYTF	16	TRBV19	TRBJ1-2	.	.
TGTGCCAGCAGCCAAGCCGGGGGGTCCGAGCAGTACTTC	CASSQAGGSEQYF	13	TRBV3-1/TRBV3-2	TRBJ2-7	.	TRBD2
TGTGCCAGCTCACCTACTTGGACAGGGCTAGAGACCCAGTACTTC	CASSPTWTGLETQYF	15	TRBV18	TRBJ2-5	few	TRBD1
TGTGCCAGCTCACCACCGCACGGCTATGGCTACACCTTC	CASSPPHGYGYTF	13	TRBV18	TRBJ1-2	.	.
TGTGCCTGGAGTGGGAGGAGCGAGCAGTACTTC	CAWSGRSEQYF	11	TRBV30	TRBJ2-7	.	.
TGTGCCAGCAGCGGACAGGGGGTCGGCACTGAAGCTTTCTTT	CASSGQGVGTEAFF	14	TRBV6-5	TRBJ1-1	once	TRBD1
TGTGCCATCAGTGCCCAGGGCCAGGGGAACACCGGGGAGCTGTTTTTT	CAISAQGQGNTGELFF	16	TRBV10-3	TRBJ2-2	.	.
TGTGCCAGCAGGACTAGCGCCCCCACCGGGGAGCTGTTTTTT	CASRTSAPTGELFF	14	TRBV21-1	TRBJ2-2	few	.
TGTGCCAGCAGTTACGGCGGATCTGGGAGTCAGCCCCAGCATTTT	CASSYGGSGSQPQHF	15	TRBV6-6	TRBJ1-5	.	.
TGTGCCAGCAGTGATTGGGGAGGCGAGCCCCAGCATTTT	CASSDWGGEPQHF	13	TRBV2	TRBJ1-5	.	.
TGTGCCAGCAGCCAACAGGGGGCGTATGGCTACACCTTC	CASSQQGAYGYTF	13	TRBV12-3/TRBV12-4	TRBJ1-2	.	TRBD1
TGTGCCAGCAGCTTAGAACAGGGCGGTAGCTACACCTTC	CASSLEQGGSYTF	13	TRBV7-9	TRBJ1-2	.	.
TGTGCCACCAGCAGAGATGGGGGCCCCTACGAGCAGTACTTC	CATSRDGGPYEQYF	14	TRBV15	TRBJ2-7	.	.
TGTGCCAGCACCGGGGCTGGAGGGTTCTACGAGCAGTACTTC	CASTGAGGFYEQYF	14	TRBV6-5	TRBJ2-7	few	.
TGTGCCAGCAGTAGGGACAGGTGGACGCAGTATTTT	CASSRDRWTQYF	12	TRBV2	TRBJ2-3	.	TRBD1
TGTGCCAGCAGTTACGGCGGCTCTAATGAAAAACTGTTTTTT	CASSYGGSNEKLFF	14	TRBV6-6	TRBJ1-4	.	.
TGTGCCAGCAGATGGACAGGGTTTGCTAATGAAAAACTGTTTTTT	CASRWTGFANEKLFF	15	TRBV6-6	TRBJ1-4	.	TRBD1
TGTGCCAGCAGTTACCCATCGACAGAAAACTATGGCTACACCTTC	CASSYPSTENYGYTF	15	TRBV6-5	TRBJ1-2	.	.
TGCAGCGTTGTCGGGGGACAGGTCGGAAATGAGCAGTTCTTC	CSVVGGQVGNEQFF	14	TRBV29-1	TRBJ2-1	.	TRBD1
TGTGCCAGCAGCATGGGACAGCCTCTCACTGAAGCTTTCTTT	CASSMGQPLTEAFF	14	TRBV5-6	TRBJ1-1	.	TRBD1
TGTGCCAGCAGCTTGGGAGTACAGGGTTGGGGCTACACCTTC	CASSLGVQGWGYTF	14	TRBV5-4	TRBJ1-2	.	.
TGTGCCAGCACAATAACCAGGGTGAACACTGAAGCTTTCTTT	CASTITRVNTEAFF	14	TRBV6-5	TRBJ1-1	.	.
TGTGCCAGCAGTTACACATACGAGCAGTACTTC	CASSYTYEQYF	11	TRBV6-2/TRBV6-3	TRBJ2-7	.	.
TGTGCCAGTAGAGCACAGGGAGGGGGAAACACTGAAGCTTTCTTT	CASRAQGGGNTEAFF	15	TRBV19	TRBJ1-1	.	.
TGTGCCAGCAGCTTGGAGTTGGGAGAACACGAGCAGTACTTC	CASSLELGEHEQYF	14	TRBV5-6	TRBJ2-7	.	.
TGTGCCAGCAGCGGGACCGGGACTAGCGGGAACTACGAGCAGTACTTC	CASSGTGTSGNYEQYF	16	TRBV7-9	TRBJ2-7	.	TRBD2
TGTGCCAGCAGTGGTACAGGGGAGGCTGAAGCTTTCTTT	CASSGTGEAEAFF	13	TRBV2	TRBJ1-1	.	TRBD1
TGCGCCAGCAGACAGGGGTTGAACACTGAAGCTTTCTTT	CASRQGLNTEAFF	13	TRBV10-1	TRBJ1-1	.	TRBD1
TGTGCCAGCAGGGCGGACAGCTATGGCTACACCTTC	CASRADSYGYTF	12	TRBV2	TRBJ1-2	.	.
TGTGCCAGCAGCTCGACAGGGTTTGCCGGGGAGCTGTTTTTT	CASSSTGFAGELFF	14	TRBV11-2	TRBJ2-2	.	TRBD1
TGTGCCAGCATTGGTAGCGGGGGGTCCTCCTACAATGAGCAGTTCTTC	CASIGSGGSSYNEQFF	16	TRBV25-1	TRBJ2-1	once	TRBD2